The 15 T cell receptor beta chains reported below all come from one sample, sequenced in a study of cytomegalovirus exposure and HLA in healthy donors. The PCR contained 60 Vbeta and 13 Jbeta primers. Profiled with immunoSEQ multiplex PCR; TCRdb holds only in-frame clones, not every one. The data hold 150,000 or so clones, with approximately 71% observed a single time. Material: PBMCs. Source of these receptors: a man younger than 45 in good health and CMV-seropositive.

The J gene is TRBJ2-5, the V gene TRBV29-1, with D perhaps TRBD1 (6 bases). Germline-derived CDR1 and CDR2 are SQVTM and ANQGSEA. This CDR3 spans 13 amino acids. Between the trimmed V and J ends, which lost 0 bases and 11 bases, there was a span of 16 bases. This CDR3 is CSVEDGSAGEQYF. The CDR3 nucleotides read TGCAGCGTTGAAGATGGGTCGGCAGGGGAGCAGTACTTC.

This chain uses TRBV9 with TRBJ2-1, with 7 bases aligning to TRBD2. The length of the CDR3 is 17 residues. The germline V gene encodes CDR1 SGDLS and CDR2 YYNGEE. V gave up 0 bases and J gave up 11 bases; unmatched junction bases: 17. DNA of the CDR3: TGTGCCAGCAGCGTAGAACTACCGGCGGGAGCCTCGGGGCAGCAGTTCTTC. Protein product: CASSVELPAGASGQQFF. The full variable domain, completed using reference TRBV9 and TRBJ2-1, is DSGVTQTPKHLITATGQRVTLRCSPRSGDLSVYWYQQSLDQGLQFLIQYYNGEERAKGNILERFSAQQFPDLHSELNLSSLELGDSALYFCASSVELPAGASGQQFFGPGTRLTVL.

The CDR3 region has the DNA TGTGCCAGCAGTGAGGAGGTGGCGTCCTACAATGAGCAGTTCTTC. It translates to CASSEEVASYNEQFF. This chain connects TRBV2 to TRBJ2-1; TRBD2 might be the D (5 bases). V gave up 3 bases and J gave up 1 base, with 10 bases separating them. CDR1 SNHLY and CDR2 FYNNEI come from the germline V gene. The length of the CDR3 is 15 residues.

The chain links TRBV5-4 to TRBJ2-5, with 13 bases matching TRBD2. The germline V gene has CDR1 SGHNT and CDR2 YYREEE (reference sequence). This CDR3 is built from 15 residues. The V segment lost 2 bases and the J segment 4 bases; nucleotides outside the gene matches: 2. The CDR3 spells CASSFRLAGGETQYF. The CDR3 nucleotides read TGTGCCAGCAGCTTTAGACTAGCGGGAGGAGAGACCCAGTACTTC.

This chain links TRBV5-1 with TRBJ2-3, with no clear D. The germline V and J ends were trimmed by 4 bases and 1 base, with 7 bases remaining between them. The CDR3 runs 13 residues. CDR1 and CDR2 (germline): SGHRS, YFSETQ. This CDR3 reads CASSPPGTDTQYF. The CDR3 DNA reads TGCGCCAGCAGCCCTCCCGGCACAGATACGCAGTATTTT.

This rearrangement joins TRBV9 to TRBJ2-3, with D uncertain. Looked up from germline, CDR1 is SGDLS and CDR2 is YYNGEE. This CDR3 has 13 amino acids. The V and J ends lost 0 bases and 2 bases respectively, with 4 bases between them. The CDR3 bases are TGTGCCAGCAGCGTAGCTAACACAGATACGCAGTATTTT. Amino acids: CASSVANTDTQYF.

This clone came up a few times. V usage is TRBV27 and J usage is TRBJ2-7; 12 positions agree with TRBD1. Germline-derived CDR1 and CDR2 are MNHEY and SMNVEV (reference sequence). This CDR3 contains 13 residues. V lost 4 bases and J lost 7; bases outside the gene matches: 2. The CDR3 sequence is CASSWDRGREQYF. The CDR3 bases are TGTGCCAGCAGTTGGGACAGGGGGCGAGAGCAGTACTTC.

This clone was counted only a few times. V is TRBV11-3 and J is TRBJ2-3, with D tentatively TRBD1 (5 bases). The V end lost 0 bases, the J end lost 1 base, and 11 bases lay between the germline ends. Germline lookup yields CDR1 SGHNT and CDR2 YENEEA. This CDR3 contains 16 residues. Here the CDR3 reads CASSLEGRAGTDTQYF. CDR3 bases: TGTGCCAGCAGCTTAGAGGGCAGGGCGGGCACAGATACGCAGTATTTT.

This clone has just a few counts. The chain couples TRBV30 to TRBJ1-2; the D gene is possibly TRBD1 (6 bases). This CDR3 has 15 residues. Germline V gives CDR1 GTSNPN, CDR2 SVGIG (reference sequence). The ends were cut back, 0 bases at V and 0 bases at J, with 11 bases in the middle. CDR3 loop: CAWSVNEGANYGYTF. DNA for the CDR3: TGTGCCTGGAGTGTTAACGAGGGGGCTAACTATGGCTACACCTTC.

This chain uses TRBV11-1 with TRBJ1-2, with D hard to call. This CDR3 has 13 residues. CDR1 is SGHAT, CDR2 FQDESV, per germline (reference sequence). V dropped 5 bases and J dropped 2 bases, with 9 bases sitting between them. The CDR3, as DNA: TGTGCCAGCAGCCTCTCGCAGAACTATGGCTACACCTTC. Amino acid sequence: CASSLSQNYGYTF.

The chain is built from TRBV4-1 and TRBJ1-2, with D possibly being TRBD1 (5 bases). The V end lost 4 bases, the J end lost 4 bases, and 19 bases lay between the germline ends. The CDR3 consists of 16 residues. Germline-derived CDR1 and CDR2 are MGHRA and YSYEKL. Here the CDR3 reads CASSPPTLTAIYGYTF. CDR3 sequence (DNA): TGCGCCAGCAGCCCCCCGACACTGACAGCCATCTATGGCTACACCTTC.

This clone was seen a few times. The chain couples TRBV7-9 to TRBJ2-3; D gene uncertain. Trimming removed 0 bases at V and 5 bases at J, with 12 bases between. This CDR3 spans 15 amino acids. Germline values: CDR1 SEHNR, CDR2 FQNEAQ (reference sequence). The CDR3 region is CASSLASQVVDTQYF. Written as DNA, the CDR3 is TGTGCCAGCAGCTTAGCCAGCCAGGTCGTAGATACGCAGTATTTT. Full variable domain (remainder filled in from reference TRBV7-9 and TRBJ2-3): DTGVSQNPRHKITKRGQNVTFRCDPISEHNRLYWYRQTLGQGPEFLTYFQNEAQLEKSRLLSDRFSAERPKGSFSTLEIQRTEQGDSAMYLCASSLASQVVDTQYFGPGTRLTVL.

This clone came up once. This chain joins TRBV30 and TRBJ2-7, with unresolved D. V lost 1 base to trimming and J lost 3 bases, with 7 bases between them. Germline values: CDR1 GTSNPN, CDR2 SVGIG (reference sequence). This CDR3 is 12 amino acids long. This CDR3 reads CAWSANFYEQYF. The DNA of the CDR3 is TGTGCCTGGAGTGCCAACTTCTACGAGCAGTACTTC.

With regard to this clone: The same CDR3 is also encoded by other DNA sequences in this sample. This chain uses TRBV14 with TRBJ1-2; D call uncertain. The germline V gene encodes CDR1 SGHDN and CDR2 FVKESK. There are 12 residues in the CDR3. V lost 4 bases, J lost 1 base, and 4 bases lay in between. CDR3 residues: CASSPGNYGYTF. The CDR3 DNA follows: TGTGCCAGCAGCCCGGGTAACTATGGCTACACCTTC.

The genes are TRBV19 and TRBJ2-2; maybe TRBD1 (6 bases). Germline V gives CDR1 LNHDA, CDR2 SQIVND (reference sequence). The CDR3 contains 15 residues. The V and J ends lost 7 bases and 7 bases respectively, with 19 bases between them. The CDR3 sequence is CASTNRKQGSGELFF. CDR3 coding DNA: TGTGCCAGTACCAACCGTAAACAGGGAAGCGGGGAGCTGTTTTTT.